These 21 T cell receptor beta chains originate from one sample sequenced in a study of T cells expressing NK-cell markers. TCRdb reanalyzed the 5' RACE reads and collapses them to one entry per CDR3 protein, without DNA. This sample's table has roughly 420,000 distinct CDR3 sequences. The sequencing sample was made of blood T cells: a sorted CD56 or NKG2C T cell subset, CD4+ or CD8+ T cells, or bulk PBMC T cells (not recorded which). These receptor sequences come from a woman aged 18-69 years in good health.

This chain joins TRBV5-6 and TRBJ1-1. Per the germline V gene, CDR1 is SGHDT and CDR2 is YYEEEE. This CDR3 has 11 residues. The CDR3: CASSRGGEAFF.

V usage is TRBV7-6 and J usage is TRBJ1-1; TCRdb outputs TRBD1, but without DNA this stays unchecked. Germline-derived CDR1 and CDR2 are SGHVS and FNYEAQ. The CDR3 has 15 residues. CDR3: CASSLRGPTLTEAFF.

The CDR3 protein is CSAPGTGVETQYF. The rearrangement joins TRBV20-1 to TRBJ2-5; lacking DNA, the TRBD1 call made by TCRdb goes unchecked. This CDR3 has 13 amino acids. CDR1 and CDR2 (germline): DFQATT, SNEGSKA (reference sequence).

J is TRBJ2-7 and V is TRBV28; TCRdb designates TRBD2, a call that cannot be tested without DNA. There are 15 residues in the CDR3. Germline V gene sequence: CDR1 MDHEN, CDR2 SYDVKM. CDR3 residues: CASSSGTSETYEQYF.

The rearrangement links TRBV7-8 to TRBJ1-5; TCRdb names TRBD1, which stays unverified in the absence of DNA. The CDR3 extends over 18 amino acids. CDR1 is SGHVS, CDR2 FQNEAQ, per germline. The CDR3 spells CASSWGDRRLGRNQPQHF.

The chain carries TRBV30 and TRBJ1-1; TCRdb's D call, TRBD1, is unchecked because there is no DNA. The CDR3 contains 13 residues. Germline V CDR1 and CDR2: GTSNPN, SVGIG (reference sequence). The CDR3 sequence: CAWTTGMDTEAFF. Looking up the rest from reference TRBV30 and TRBJ1-1 gives the full variable domain: SQTIHQWPATLVQPVGSPLSLECTVEGTSNPNLYWYRQAAGRGLQLLFYSVGIGQISSEVPQNLSASRPQDRQFILSSKKLLLSDSGFYLCAWTTGMDTEAFFGQGTRLTVV.

This chain connects TRBV20-1 to TRBJ1-3; the D call of TRBD1 rests on TCRdb alone, since no DNA is present to check it. Germline V CDR1 and CDR2: DFQATT, SNEGSKA (reference sequence). The CDR3 has 13 amino acids. The CDR3 region is CSSRGLGGNTIYF.

The gene calls are TRBV7-7 and TRBJ2-1; TCRdb lists TRBD2, though no DNA is available to test this call. CDR1 and CDR2 (germline): SSHAT, FNYEAQ (reference sequence). The CDR3 is 14 residues long. CDR3 amino acids: CASSLDTSVNEQFF.

CDR3: CASSYVSGVTEAFF. The rearrangement uses TRBV6-5 and TRBJ1-1; TCRdb designates TRBD1, a call that cannot be tested without DNA. Germline CDR1 is MNHEY and CDR2 is SVGAGI. The CDR3 is 14 amino acids.

The chain joins TRBV5-1 to TRBJ1-2; TCRdb's D gene call, TRBD1, goes unchecked for lack of DNA. Germline-derived CDR1 and CDR2 are SGHRS and YFSETQ. The length of the CDR3 is 14 residues. The CDR3 sequence is CASSLDRPLNGYTF.

The gene calls are TRBV20-1 and TRBJ2-1; TCRdb's assignment of TRBD2 cannot be checked, as there is no DNA. Germline values: CDR1 DFQATT, CDR2 SNEGSKA (reference sequence). The CDR3 is 13 amino acids. The CDR3 region is CSAWTSEYNEQFF.

The chain has TRBV19 and TRBJ2-1; lacking DNA, the TRBD1 call made by TCRdb goes unchecked. The CDR3 totals 13 residues. CDR1 LNHDA and CDR2 SQIVND come from the germline V gene (reference sequence). The CDR3 loop reads CASSTGPYNEQFF.

The chain recombines TRBV12-3 or TRBV12-4 with TRBJ2-7; TCRdb reports TRBD2, a call that lacks DNA to check it against. This CDR3 has 15 residues. CDR3 residues: CASTSGLAASYEQYF.

The V and J genes are TRBV5-6 and TRBJ2-7; TCRdb designates TRBD1, a call that cannot be tested without DNA. From germline, CDR1 is SGHDT and CDR2 YYEEEE. This CDR3 is built from 17 residues. The CDR3 protein is CASRDRGLADSSYEQYF.

V usage is TRBV12-3 or TRBV12-4 and J usage is TRBJ1-5; TCRdb picks TRBD1, but there is no DNA to check that call. The CDR3 has 13 amino acids. CDR3 amino acids: CASTLSPLSPQHF.

This rearrangement joins TRBV20-1 to TRBJ2-1; absent DNA, TCRdb's TRBD1 call cannot be checked. The CDR3 is 15 amino acids. Germline CDR1 is DFQATT and CDR2 is SNEGSKA (reference sequence). This CDR3 reads CSASLGQFSYNEQFF.

The chain couples TRBV12-3 or TRBV12-4 to TRBJ1-1; TCRdb returns TRBD1, unconfirmable since there is no DNA. The CDR3 covers 12 residues. This CDR3 reads CASLTGHTEAFF.

This sequence joins TRBV25-1 and TRBJ2-3; the TRBD1 assignment by TCRdb is unverifiable without DNA. CDR1 MGHDK and CDR2 SYGVNS come from the germline V gene. This CDR3 is built from 15 residues. CDR3 residues: CASTTRDRETDTQYF.

The V gene is TRBV20-1, the J gene TRBJ1-3. This CDR3 comprises 13 residues. Germline CDR1 DFQATT, CDR2 SNEGSKA (reference sequence). CDR3 loop: CSARDGTANTIYF.

The rearrangement links TRBV28 to TRBJ2-3; with no DNA, the TCRdb D assignment of TRBD2 cannot be verified. CDR1 and CDR2 (germline): MDHEN, SYDVKM. The CDR3 consists of 13 residues. Here the CDR3 reads CASLGAGLDTQYF. Together with reference TRBV28 and TRBJ2-3, the CDR3 gives the full variable domain: DVKVTQSSRYLVKRTGEKVFLECVQDMDHENMFWYRQDPGLGLRLIYFSYDVKMKEKGDIPEGYSVSREKKERFSLILESASTNQTSMYLCASLGAGLDTQYFGPGTRLTVL.

The rearrangement links TRBV12-3 or TRBV12-4 to TRBJ2-5; TCRdb proposes TRBD1, but this gene call is untestable without DNA. This CDR3 contains 14 residues. Here the CDR3 reads CASSFFGQQETQYF.